This T cell receptor beta chain was identified during a study of OX40 agonist ivuxolimab in advanced cancers. Looking at the study overall: Patients were 82.7% male with ages about 23 to 90, mean roughly 55. Regarding the study as a whole: Undetermined was the antigen specificity of the expanded peripheral T cells.

The germline CDR1 and CDR2 sequences are MNHEY and SVGAGI. CDR3 size: 14 residues. Trimming stripped 2 bases from V and 6 bases from J, with 11 bases between. Clones were sequenced by immunoSEQ multiplex PCR, and TCRdb holds only the in-frame ones, with some missing. The sample contains tens of thousands of clones, about nine tenths of which appear only once. In regard to this clone: What it binds is not known.

At cycle 4 day 1, cycle 7 day 1, and baseline, blood was sampled. The TCR sequence derives from an adult with an advanced solid tumor such as melanoma, head and neck, liver or kidney cancer. The sequenced sample was CD4+ or CD8+ T cells sorted from blood, obtained in a trial of the OX40 agonist ivuxolimab. The rearrangement uses TRBV6-5 and TRBJ2-1; D might be TRBD2 (7 bases). This CDR3 reads CASSYGLGGNEQFF. CDR3 nucleotide sequence: TGTGCCAGCAGTTACGGACTAGGGGGCAATGAGCAGTTCTTC.